The 9 T cell receptor beta chains below were found in one sample sequenced in a study of T-cell reconstitution after alpha-beta-depleted transplantation in children. Unique molecular identifiers were incorporated during preparation of the TCRbeta library. TCRdb used MiXCR to reprocess the PCR reads, holding one entry per CDR3 protein. The table shows roughly 340,000 distinct CDR3 sequences, with around 15% occurring only once. The sequencing used PBMCs, mostly from graft donor cells, collected 360 days after TCRalphabeta/CD19-depleted stem cell transplant. The receptors derive from a male patient under 10 years old who had a stem cell transplant for acute lymphoblastic leukemia, so the T cells may come from the graft donor.

In this sample, this clonotype turned up a few times. The chain joins TRBV7-9 to TRBJ1-1; possibly TRBD1 for D (6 bases). This CDR3 is 16 amino acids long. In germline, CDR1 is SEHNR, CDR2 FQNEAQ (reference sequence). The V and J ends lost 1 base and 3 bases respectively, with 15 bases between them. The CDR3 DNA follows: TGTGCCAGCAGCTTAGACAGGGCAGCAGCGGACACTGAAGCTTTCTTT. This translates into CASSLDRAAADTEAFF. The complete variable domain, with remaining parts taken from reference TRBV7-9 and TRBJ1-1, reads DTGVSQNPRHKITKRGQNVTFRCDPISEHNRLYWYRQTLGQGPEFLTYFQNEAQLEKSRLLSDRFSAERPKGSFSTLEIQRTEQGDSAMYLCASSLDRAAADTEAFFGQGTRLTVV.

V is TRBV20-1 and J is TRBJ2-1; 14 bases match TRBD2. Germline lookup yields CDR1 DFQATT and CDR2 SNEGSKA (reference sequence). This CDR3 is built from 19 residues. J lost 0 bases, V lost 4 bases, and 11 bases had no gene match. The CDR3 nucleotides read TGCAGTGCTAAACTGAGACTAGCGGGAGGGCCCAGCTCCTACAATGAGCAGTTCTTC. Translation: CSAKLRLAGGPSSYNEQFF.

The V and J genes are TRBV7-2 and TRBJ2-3; no clear D gene. The CDR3 has 13 amino acids. The V gene's germline CDR1 is SGHTA and CDR2 FQGNSA. V was trimmed by 5 bases and J by 2 bases, leaving 8 bases between them. Here the CDR3 DNA reads TGTGCCAGCAGCCACCCATACACAGATACGCAGTATTTT. This gives the protein CASSHPYTDTQYF.

This clonotype was seen more than once but under ten times. In DNA, the CDR3 is TGTGCCAGCAACAAAAGGACTAGCGGGAGAGAGACCCAGTACTTC. As protein: CASNKRTSGRETQYF. V usage is TRBV13 and J usage is TRBJ2-5, with 13 bases aligning to TRBD2. The CDR3 consists of 15 residues. V lost 7 bases, J lost 4 bases, and 6 bases stayed unmatched. Germline CDR1 is PRHDT and CDR2 is FYEKMQ (reference sequence). The variable domain in full, with the rest retrieved from reference TRBV13 and TRBJ2-5, is AAGVIQSPRHLIKEKRETATLKCYPIPRHDTVYWYQQGPGQDPQFLISFYEKMQSDKGSIPDRFSAQQFSDYHSELNMSSLELGDSALYFCASNKRTSGRETQYFGPGTRLLVL.

This clonotype was recorded a few times. V gene TRBV4-3 combines with J gene TRBJ1-2; unclear D gene. There are 15 residues in the CDR3. Germline CDR1 and CDR2: LGHNA and YSLEER. Trimming cost V 4 bases and J 0 bases, with 12 bases left between them. CDR3 DNA: TGCGCCAGCAGCCCCCTATCTACGACTAACTATGGCTACACCTTC. Its protein is CASSPLSTTNYGYTF.

The V call is TRBV6-2 or TRBV6-3, the J call TRBJ2-7; tentative D call: TRBD1 (6 bases). Germline CDR1 reads MNHEY; CDR2 reads SVGEGT. Trimming pared 8 bases from V and 3 bases from J, leaving 14 bases between. This CDR3 contains 13 residues. CDR3 sequence reads: CASARTVFYEQYF. The CDR3 nucleotides read TGTGCCAGCGCCCGGACAGTCTTCTACGAGCAGTACTTC.

This clonotype showed up many times. This sequence joins TRBV12-3 or TRBV12-4 and TRBJ2-7; TRBD1 is a possible D gene (6 bases). V was trimmed by 6 bases and J by 5 bases, leaving 14 bases between them. This CDR3 is built from 13 residues. The CDR3 here is CASRLTGIDEQYF. The CDR3 nucleotides are TGTGCCAGCAGACTAACAGGGATTGACGAGCAGTACTTC.

The V and J genes are TRBV15 and TRBJ2-3; unclear D gene. Trimming stripped 4 bases from V and 7 bases from J, with 3 bases between. The CDR3 is 10 amino acids. Germline-derived CDR1 and CDR2 are LNHNV and YYDKDF (reference sequence). The CDR3 region is CATSIYTQYF. The DNA of the CDR3 is TGTGCCACCAGCATCTATACGCAGTATTTT.

This clonotype was seen a few times. The chain uses TRBV10-3 and TRBJ2-7, with D possibly matching TRBD2 (6 bases). V lost 1 base, J lost 0 bases, and 10 bases lay in between. The CDR3 is made up of 15 amino acids. Germline values: CDR1 ENHRY, CDR2 SYGVKD. CDR3 sequence reads: CAISELGRDSYEQYF. In nucleotides, the CDR3 is TGTGCCATCAGTGAGTTGGGGCGGGACTCCTACGAGCAGTACTTC.